This T cell receptor (beta chain) was documented in a study of blood T cell repertoires in COVID-19. Study overall: Acute-phase and convalescent COVID-19 samples originated in the United States, Italy and Spain. PBMCs, B-cell-depleted T cells, or T cells provided the cDNA or gDNA that made up the material.

Patients of the Seattle cohort, enrolled during active infection, were followed longitudinally. CDR3 size: 13 residues. The V gene's germline CDR1 is SEHNR and CDR2 FQNEAQ (reference sequence). V shed 5 bases and J shed 4 bases, with 12 bases lying between them. Data came from immunoSEQ multiplex PCR; TCRdb stores just in-frame clones and leaves some out. The repertoire holds hundreds of thousands of clones, with 75% to 85% as singletons. The sequencing sample was made of peripheral blood. This clonotype was obtained from a woman under 40 with COVID-19, enrolled during active disease. The rearrangement links TRBV7-9 to TRBJ2-7, with D hard to call. CDR3 loop: CASSPSQSYEQYF. The CDR3 DNA reads as TGTGCCAGCAGCCCTAGTCAGAGTTACGAGCAGTACTTC.